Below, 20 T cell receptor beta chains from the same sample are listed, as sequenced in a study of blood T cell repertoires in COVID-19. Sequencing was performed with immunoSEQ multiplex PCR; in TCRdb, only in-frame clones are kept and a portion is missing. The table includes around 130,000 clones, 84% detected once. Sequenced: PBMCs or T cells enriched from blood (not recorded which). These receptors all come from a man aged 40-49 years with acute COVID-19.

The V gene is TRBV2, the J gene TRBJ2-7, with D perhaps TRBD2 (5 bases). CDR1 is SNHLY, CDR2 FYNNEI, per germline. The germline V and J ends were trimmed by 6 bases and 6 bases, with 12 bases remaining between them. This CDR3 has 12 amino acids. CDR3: CASRGPGSEQYF. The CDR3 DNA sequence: TGTGCCAGCAGGGGCCCTGGGAGCGAGCAGTACTTC.

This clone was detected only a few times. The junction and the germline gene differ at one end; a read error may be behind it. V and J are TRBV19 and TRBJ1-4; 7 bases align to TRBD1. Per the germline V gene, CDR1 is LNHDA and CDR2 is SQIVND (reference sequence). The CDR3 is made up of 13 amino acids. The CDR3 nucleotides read TGTGCTAGTAGGGGGACAGCGAATGAAAAACTGTTTTTT. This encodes CASRGTANEKLFF.

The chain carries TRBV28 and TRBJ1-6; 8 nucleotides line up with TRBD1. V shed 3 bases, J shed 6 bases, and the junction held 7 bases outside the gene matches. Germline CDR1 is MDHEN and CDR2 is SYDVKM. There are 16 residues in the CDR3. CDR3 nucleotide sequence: TGTGCCAGCAGTTTTGAGGGACAGGTGATTAATTCACCCCTCCACTTT. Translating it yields CASSFEGQVINSPLHF.

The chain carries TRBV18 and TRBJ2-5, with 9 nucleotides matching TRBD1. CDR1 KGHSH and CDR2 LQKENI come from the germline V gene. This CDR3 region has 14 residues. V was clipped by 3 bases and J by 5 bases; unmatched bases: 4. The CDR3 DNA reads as TGTGCCAGCTCACCGGGACAGGGTATGGAGACCCAGTACTTC. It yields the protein CASSPGQGMETQYF.

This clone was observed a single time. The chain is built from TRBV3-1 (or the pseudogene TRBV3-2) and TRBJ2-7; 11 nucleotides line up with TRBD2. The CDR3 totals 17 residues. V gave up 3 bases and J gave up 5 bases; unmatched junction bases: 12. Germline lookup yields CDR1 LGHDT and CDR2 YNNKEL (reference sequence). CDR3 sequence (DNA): TGTGCCAGCAGCCAGGACACCGGGACTAGCGGAGGCGACGAGCAGTACTTC. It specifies CASSQDTGTSGGDEQYF.

CDR3 region: CASSLDRQRDEQYF. DNA for the CDR3: TGCGCCAGCAGCTTGGACAGGCAACGGGACGAGCAGTACTTC. The J gene is TRBJ2-7, the V gene TRBV5-1, with a tentative D call TRBD1 (5 bases). V was trimmed by 0 bases and J by 5 bases, leaving 12 bases between them. Germline V gene lookup returns CDR1 SGHRS and CDR2 YFSETQ. The CDR3 runs to 14 residues.

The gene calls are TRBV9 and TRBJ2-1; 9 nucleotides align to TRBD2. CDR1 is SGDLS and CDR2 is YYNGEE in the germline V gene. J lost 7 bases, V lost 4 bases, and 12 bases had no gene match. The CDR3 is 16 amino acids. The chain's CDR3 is CASSPLLAGARNEQFF. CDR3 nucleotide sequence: TGTGCCAGCAGCCCCCTTTTAGCGGGAGCGCGGAATGAGCAGTTCTTC.

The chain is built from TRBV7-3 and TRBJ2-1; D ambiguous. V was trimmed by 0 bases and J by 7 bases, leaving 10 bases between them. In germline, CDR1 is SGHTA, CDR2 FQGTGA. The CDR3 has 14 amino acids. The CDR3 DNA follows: TGTGCCAGCAGCTTAACGAACGGGTGGAATGAGCAGTTCTTC. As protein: CASSLTNGWNEQFF.

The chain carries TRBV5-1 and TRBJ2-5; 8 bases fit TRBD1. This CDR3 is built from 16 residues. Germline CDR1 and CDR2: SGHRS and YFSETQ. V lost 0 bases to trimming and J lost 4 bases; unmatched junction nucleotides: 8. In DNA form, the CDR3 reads TGCGCCAGCAGCTTGGATCCAGGGGGCTTTTCAGAGACCCAGTACTTC. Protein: CASSLDPGGFSETQYF.

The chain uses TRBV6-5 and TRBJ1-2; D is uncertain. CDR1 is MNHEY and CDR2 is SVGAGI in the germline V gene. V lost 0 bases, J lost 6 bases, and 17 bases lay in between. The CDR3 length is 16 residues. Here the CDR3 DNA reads TGTGCCAGCAGTTACTCAGGCCCCCCGGAGGTCAATGGCTACACCTTC. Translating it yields CASSYSGPPEVNGYTF.

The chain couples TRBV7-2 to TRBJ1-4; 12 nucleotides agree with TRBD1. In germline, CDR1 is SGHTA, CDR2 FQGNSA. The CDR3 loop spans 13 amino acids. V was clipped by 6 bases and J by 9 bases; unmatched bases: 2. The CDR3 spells CASRGTGGQKLFF. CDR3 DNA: TGTGCCAGCAGGGGGACAGGGGGCCAAAAACTGTTTTTT.

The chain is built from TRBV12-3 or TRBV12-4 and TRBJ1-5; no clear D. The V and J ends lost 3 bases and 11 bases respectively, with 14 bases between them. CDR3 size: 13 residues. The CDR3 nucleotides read TGTGCCAGCAGTTTTGTAACTGGTGTGGCCCAGCATTTT. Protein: CASSFVTGVAQHF.

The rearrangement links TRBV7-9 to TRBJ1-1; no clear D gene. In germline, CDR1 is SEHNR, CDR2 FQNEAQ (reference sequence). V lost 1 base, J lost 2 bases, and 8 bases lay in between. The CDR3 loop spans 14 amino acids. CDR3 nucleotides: TGTGCCAGCAGCTTAGGGGCAGCAAACACTGAAGCTTTCTTT. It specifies CASSLGAANTEAFF.

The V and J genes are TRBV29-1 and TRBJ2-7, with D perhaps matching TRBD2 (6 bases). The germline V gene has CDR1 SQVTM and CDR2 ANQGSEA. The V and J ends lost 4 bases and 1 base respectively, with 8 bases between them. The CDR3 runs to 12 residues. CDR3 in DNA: TGCAGCGTTGTGCGGGGTTCCTACGAGCAGTACTTC. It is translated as CSVVRGSYEQYF.

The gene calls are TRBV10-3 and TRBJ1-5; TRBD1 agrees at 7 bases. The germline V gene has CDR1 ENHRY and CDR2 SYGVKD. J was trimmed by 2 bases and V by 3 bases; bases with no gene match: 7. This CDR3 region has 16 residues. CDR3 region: CAISERGRMGNQPQHF. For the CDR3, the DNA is TGTGCCATCAGTGAAAGGGGGCGTATGGGCAATCAGCCCCAGCATTTT.

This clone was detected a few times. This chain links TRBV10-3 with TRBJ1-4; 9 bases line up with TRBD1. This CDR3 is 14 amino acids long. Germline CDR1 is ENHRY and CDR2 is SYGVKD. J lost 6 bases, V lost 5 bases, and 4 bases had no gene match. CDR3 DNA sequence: TGTGCCATCAGTAAACAGGGGGCGGATGAAAAACTGTTTTTT. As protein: CAISKQGADEKLFF.

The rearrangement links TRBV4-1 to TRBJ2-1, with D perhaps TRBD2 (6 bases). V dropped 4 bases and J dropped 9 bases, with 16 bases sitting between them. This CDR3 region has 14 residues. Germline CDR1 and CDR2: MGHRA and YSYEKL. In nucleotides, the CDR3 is TGCGCCAGCAGCCCGGGACTGCCAGCGGGTGAGCAGTTCTTC. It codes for CASSPGLPAGEQFF.

The CDR3 reads CASSPTGNGYTF. In DNA form, the CDR3 reads TGTGCCAGCTCACCGACAGGAAACGGCTACACCTTC. The chain is built from TRBV18 and TRBJ1-2, with D possibly matching TRBD1 (6 bases). CDR3 length equals 12 residues. Germline-derived CDR1 and CDR2 are KGHSH and LQKENI. The V and J ends lost 3 bases and 8 bases respectively, with 10 bases between them.

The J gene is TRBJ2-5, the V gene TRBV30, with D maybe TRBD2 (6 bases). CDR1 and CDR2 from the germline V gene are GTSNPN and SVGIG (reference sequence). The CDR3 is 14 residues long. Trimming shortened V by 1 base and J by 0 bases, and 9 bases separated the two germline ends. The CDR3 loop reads CAWSAGLYQETQYF. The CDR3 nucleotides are TGTGCCTGGAGTGCGGGACTGTACCAAGAGACCCAGTACTTC.

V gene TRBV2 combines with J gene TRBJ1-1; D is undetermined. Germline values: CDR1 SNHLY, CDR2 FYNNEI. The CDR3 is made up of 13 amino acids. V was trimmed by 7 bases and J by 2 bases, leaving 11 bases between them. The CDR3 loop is CASITTINTEAFF. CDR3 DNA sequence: TGTGCCAGCATTACGACAATAAACACTGAAGCTTTCTTT.